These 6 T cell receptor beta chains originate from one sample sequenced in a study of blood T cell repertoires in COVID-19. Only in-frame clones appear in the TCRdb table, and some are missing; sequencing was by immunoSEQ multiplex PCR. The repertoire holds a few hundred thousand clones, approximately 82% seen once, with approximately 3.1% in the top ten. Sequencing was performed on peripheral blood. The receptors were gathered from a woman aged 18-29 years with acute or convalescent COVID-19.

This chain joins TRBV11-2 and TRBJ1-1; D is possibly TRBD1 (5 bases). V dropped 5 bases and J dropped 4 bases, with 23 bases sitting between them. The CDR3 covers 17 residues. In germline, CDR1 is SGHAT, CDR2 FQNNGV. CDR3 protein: CASSAWAGSGSGTEAFF. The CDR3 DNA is TGTGCCAGCAGCGCCTGGGCAGGGTCCGGGTCGGGCACTGAAGCTTTCTTT. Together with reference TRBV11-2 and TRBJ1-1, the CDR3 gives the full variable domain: EAGVAQSPRYKIIEKRQSVAFWCNPISGHATLYWYQQILGQGPKLLIQFQNNGVVDDSQLPKDRFSAERLKGVDSTLKIQPAKLEDSAVYLCASSAWAGSGSGTEAFFGQGTRLTVV.

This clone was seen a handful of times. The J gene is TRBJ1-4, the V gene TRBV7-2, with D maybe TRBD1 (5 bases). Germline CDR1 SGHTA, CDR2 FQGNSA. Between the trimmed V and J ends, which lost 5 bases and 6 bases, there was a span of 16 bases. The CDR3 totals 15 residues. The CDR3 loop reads CASSPQAFKDEKLFF. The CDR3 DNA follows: TGTGCCAGCAGCCCACAGGCTTTCAAGGATGAAAAACTGTTTTTT.

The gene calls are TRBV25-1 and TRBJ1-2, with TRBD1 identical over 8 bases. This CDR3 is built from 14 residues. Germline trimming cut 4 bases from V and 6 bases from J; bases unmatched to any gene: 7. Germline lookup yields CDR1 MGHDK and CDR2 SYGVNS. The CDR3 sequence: CASSAMTGAHGYTF. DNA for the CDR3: TGTGCCAGCAGTGCCATGACAGGGGCCCATGGCTACACCTTC.

The CDR3 loop reads CASSLVRAAGEQFF. CDR3 sequence (DNA): TGTGCCAGCAGCTTAGTTCGAGCAGCGGGTGAGCAGTTCTTC. The gene calls are TRBV7-2 and TRBJ2-1; D is perhaps TRBD2 (6 bases). Germline V lookup: CDR1 SGHTA, CDR2 FQGNSA. V dropped 1 base and J dropped 9 bases, with 13 bases sitting between them. The CDR3 runs 14 residues.

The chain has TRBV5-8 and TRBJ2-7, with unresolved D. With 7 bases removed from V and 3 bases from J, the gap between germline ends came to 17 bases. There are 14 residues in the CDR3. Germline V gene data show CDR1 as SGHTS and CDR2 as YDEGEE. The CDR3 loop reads CASGFEVSDYEQYF. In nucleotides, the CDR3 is TGTGCCAGCGGTTTTGAGGTTTCGGACTACGAGCAGTACTTC.

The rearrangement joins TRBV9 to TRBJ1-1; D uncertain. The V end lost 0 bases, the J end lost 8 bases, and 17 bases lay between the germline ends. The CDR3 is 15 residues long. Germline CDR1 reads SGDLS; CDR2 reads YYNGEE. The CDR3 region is CASSVGHSPALEAFF. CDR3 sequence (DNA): TGTGCCAGCAGCGTAGGGCACAGCCCTGCCTTGGAAGCTTTCTTT.